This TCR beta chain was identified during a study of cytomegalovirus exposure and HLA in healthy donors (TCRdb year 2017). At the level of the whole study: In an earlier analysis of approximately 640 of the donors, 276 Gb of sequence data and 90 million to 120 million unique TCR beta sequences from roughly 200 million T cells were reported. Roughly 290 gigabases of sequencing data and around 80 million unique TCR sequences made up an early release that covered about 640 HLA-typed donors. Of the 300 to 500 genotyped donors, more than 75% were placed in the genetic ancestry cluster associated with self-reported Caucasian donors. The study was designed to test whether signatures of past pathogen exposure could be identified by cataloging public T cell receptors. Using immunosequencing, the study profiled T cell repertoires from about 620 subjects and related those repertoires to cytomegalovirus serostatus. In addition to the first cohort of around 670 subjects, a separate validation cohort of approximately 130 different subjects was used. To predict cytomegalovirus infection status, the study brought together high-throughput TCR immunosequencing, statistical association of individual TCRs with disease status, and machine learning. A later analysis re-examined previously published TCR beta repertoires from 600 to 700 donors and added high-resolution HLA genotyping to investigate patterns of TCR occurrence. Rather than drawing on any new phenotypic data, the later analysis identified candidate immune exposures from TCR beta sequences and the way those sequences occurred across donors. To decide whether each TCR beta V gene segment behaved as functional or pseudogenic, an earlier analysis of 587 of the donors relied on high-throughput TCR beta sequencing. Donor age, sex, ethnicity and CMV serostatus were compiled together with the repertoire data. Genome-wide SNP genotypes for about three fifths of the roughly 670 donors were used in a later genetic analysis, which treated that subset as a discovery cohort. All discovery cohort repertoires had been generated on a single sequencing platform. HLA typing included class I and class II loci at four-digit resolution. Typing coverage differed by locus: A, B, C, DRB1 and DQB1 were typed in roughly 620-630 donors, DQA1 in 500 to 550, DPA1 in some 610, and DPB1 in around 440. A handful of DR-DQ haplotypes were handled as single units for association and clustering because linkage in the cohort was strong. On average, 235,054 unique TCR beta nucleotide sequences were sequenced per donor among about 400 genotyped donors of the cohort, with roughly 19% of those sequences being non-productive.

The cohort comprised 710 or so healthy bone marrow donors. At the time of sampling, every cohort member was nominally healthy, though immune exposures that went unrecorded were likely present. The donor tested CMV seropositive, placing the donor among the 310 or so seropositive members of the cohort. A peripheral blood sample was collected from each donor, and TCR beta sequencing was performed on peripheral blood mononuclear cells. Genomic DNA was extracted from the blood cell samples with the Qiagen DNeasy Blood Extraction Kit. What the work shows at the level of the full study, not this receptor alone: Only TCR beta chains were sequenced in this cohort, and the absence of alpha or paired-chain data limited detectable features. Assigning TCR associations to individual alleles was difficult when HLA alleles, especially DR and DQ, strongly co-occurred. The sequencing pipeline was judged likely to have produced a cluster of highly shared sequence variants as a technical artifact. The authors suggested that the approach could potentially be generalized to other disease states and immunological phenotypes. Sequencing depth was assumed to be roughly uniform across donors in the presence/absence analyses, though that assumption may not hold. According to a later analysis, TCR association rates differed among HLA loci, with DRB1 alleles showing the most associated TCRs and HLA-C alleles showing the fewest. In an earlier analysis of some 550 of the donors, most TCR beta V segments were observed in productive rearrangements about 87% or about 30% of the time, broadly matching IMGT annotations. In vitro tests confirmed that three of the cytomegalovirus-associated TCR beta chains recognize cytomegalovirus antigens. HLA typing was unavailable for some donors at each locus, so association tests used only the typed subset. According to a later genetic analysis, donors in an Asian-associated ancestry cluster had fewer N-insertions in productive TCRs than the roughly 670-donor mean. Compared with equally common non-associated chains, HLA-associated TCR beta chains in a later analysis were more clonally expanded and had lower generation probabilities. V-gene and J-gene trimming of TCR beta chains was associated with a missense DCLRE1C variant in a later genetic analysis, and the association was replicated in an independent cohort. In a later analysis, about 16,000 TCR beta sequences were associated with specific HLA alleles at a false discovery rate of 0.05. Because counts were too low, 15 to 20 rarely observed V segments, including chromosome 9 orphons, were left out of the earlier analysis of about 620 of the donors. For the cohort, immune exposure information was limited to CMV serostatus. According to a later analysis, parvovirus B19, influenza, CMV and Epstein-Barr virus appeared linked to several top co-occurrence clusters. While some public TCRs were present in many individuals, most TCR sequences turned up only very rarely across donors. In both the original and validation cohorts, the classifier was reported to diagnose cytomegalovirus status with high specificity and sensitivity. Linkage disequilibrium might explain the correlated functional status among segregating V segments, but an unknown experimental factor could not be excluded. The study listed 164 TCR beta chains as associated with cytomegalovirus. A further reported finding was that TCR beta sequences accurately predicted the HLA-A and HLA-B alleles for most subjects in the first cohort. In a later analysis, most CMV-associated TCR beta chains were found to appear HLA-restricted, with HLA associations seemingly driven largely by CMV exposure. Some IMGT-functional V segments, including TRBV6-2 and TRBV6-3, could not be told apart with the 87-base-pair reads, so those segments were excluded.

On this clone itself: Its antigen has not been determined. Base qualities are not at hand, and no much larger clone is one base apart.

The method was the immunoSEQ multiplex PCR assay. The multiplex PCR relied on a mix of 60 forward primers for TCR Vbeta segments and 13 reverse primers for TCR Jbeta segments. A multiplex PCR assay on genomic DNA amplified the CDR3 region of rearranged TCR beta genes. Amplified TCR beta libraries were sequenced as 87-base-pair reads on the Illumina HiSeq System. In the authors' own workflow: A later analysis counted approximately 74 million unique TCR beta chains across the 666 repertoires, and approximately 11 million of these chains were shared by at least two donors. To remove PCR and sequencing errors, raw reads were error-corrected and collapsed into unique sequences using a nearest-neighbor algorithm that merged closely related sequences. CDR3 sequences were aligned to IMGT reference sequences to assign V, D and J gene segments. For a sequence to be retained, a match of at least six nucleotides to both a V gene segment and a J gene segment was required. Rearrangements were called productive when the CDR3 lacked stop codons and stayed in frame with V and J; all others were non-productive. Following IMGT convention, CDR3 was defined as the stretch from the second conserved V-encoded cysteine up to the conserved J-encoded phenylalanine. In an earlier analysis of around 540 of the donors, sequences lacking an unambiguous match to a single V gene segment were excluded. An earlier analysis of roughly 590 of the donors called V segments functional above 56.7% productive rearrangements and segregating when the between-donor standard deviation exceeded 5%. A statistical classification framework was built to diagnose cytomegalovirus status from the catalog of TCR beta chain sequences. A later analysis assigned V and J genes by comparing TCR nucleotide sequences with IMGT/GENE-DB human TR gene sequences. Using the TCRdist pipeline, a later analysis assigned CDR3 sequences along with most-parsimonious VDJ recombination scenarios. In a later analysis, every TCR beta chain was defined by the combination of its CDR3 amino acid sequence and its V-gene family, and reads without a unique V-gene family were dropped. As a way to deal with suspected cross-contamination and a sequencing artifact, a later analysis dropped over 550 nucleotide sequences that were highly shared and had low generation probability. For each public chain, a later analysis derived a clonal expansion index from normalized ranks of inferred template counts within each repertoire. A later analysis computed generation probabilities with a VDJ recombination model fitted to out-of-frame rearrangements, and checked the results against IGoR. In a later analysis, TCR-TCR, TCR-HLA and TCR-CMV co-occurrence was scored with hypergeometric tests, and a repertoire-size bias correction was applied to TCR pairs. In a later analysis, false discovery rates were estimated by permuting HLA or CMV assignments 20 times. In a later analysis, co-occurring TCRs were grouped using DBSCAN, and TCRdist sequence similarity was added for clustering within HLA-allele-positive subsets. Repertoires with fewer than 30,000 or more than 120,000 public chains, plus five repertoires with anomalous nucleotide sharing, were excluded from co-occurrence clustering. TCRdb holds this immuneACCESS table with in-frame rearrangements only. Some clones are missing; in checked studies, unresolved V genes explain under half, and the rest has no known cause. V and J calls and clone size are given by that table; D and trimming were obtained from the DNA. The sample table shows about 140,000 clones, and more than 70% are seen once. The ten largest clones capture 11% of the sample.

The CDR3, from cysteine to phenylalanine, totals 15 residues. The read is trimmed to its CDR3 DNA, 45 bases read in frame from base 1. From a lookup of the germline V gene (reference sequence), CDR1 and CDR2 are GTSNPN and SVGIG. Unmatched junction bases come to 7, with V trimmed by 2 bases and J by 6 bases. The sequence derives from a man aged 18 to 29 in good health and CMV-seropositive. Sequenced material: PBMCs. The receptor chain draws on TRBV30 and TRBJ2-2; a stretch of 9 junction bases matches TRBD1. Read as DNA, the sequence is TGTGCCTGGAGTTGGGGACAGGGCGGTGCCGGGGAGCTGTTTTTT. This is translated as CAWSWGQGGAGELFF.